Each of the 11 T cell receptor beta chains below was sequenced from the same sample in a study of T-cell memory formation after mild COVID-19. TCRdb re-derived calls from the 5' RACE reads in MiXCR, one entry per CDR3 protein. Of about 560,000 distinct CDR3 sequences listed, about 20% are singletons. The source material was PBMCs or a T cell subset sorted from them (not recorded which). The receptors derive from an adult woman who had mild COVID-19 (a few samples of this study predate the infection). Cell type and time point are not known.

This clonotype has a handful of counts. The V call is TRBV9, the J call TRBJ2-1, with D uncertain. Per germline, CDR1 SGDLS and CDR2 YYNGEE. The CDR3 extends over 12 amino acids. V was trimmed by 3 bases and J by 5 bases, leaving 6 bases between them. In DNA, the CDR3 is TGTGCCAGCAGCGAACGGAACAATGAGCAGTTCTTC. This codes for CASSERNNEQFF.

The CDR3 DNA reads as TGTGCCAGTAGTCTGCACCATCGGCGATCTAGGACGGCGGGCACAGATACGCAGTATTTT. Translated: CASSLHHRRSRTAGTDTQYF. The rearrangement links TRBV19 to TRBJ2-3; D is uncertain. CDR3 length: 20 residues. Trimming took 5 bases from V and 1 from J, leaving 28 bases between them. Germline V gene sequence: CDR1 LNHDA, CDR2 SQIVND (reference sequence).

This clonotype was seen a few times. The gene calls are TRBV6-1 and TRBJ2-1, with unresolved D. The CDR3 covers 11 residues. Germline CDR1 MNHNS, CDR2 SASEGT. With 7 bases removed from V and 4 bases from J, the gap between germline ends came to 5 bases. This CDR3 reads CASKSYNEQFF. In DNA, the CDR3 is TGTGCCAGCAAGTCGTACAATGAGCAGTTCTTC.

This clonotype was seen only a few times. The CDR3 nucleotides are TGCAGCACTGGACAGGGTGCGGGCACTGAAGCTTTCTTT. Translating it yields CSTGQGAGTEAFF. The chain uses TRBV29-1 and TRBJ1-1; 8 nucleotides line up with TRBD1. The CDR3 spans 13 residues. Germline loops: CDR1 SQVTM, CDR2 ANQGSEA. V shed 8 bases and J 4 bases; nucleotides not matched to a gene: 9.

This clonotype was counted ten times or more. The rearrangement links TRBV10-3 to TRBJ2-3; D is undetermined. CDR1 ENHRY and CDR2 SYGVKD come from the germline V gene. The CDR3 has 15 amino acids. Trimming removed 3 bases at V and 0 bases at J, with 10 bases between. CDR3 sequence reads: CAISDKPTSTDTQYF. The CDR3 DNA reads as TGTGCCATCAGTGATAAACCGACAAGCACAGATACGCAGTATTTT.

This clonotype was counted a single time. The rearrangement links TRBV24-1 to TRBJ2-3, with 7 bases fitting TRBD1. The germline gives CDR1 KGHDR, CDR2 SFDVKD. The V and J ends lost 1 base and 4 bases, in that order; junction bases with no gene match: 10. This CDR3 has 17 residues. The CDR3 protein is CATSDLGGREEADTQYF. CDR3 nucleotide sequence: TGTGCCACCAGTGATTTAGGGGGCAGGGAAGAAGCAGATACGCAGTATTTT.

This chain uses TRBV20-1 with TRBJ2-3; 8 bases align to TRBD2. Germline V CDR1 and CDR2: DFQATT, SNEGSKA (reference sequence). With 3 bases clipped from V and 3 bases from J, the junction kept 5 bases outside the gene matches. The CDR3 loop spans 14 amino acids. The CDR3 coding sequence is TGCAGTGCTAGGACTAGCGTCGGGACAGATACGCAGTATTTT. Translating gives CSARTSVGTDTQYF.

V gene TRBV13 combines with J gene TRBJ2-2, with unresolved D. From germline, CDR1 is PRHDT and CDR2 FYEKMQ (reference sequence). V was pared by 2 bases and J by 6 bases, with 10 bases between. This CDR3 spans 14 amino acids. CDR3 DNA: TGTGCCAGCAGCTTATCCGAAGGTCCCGGGGAGCTGTTTTTT. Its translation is CASSLSEGPGELFF.

CDR3 sequence reads: CASILALNTEAFF. CDR3 nucleotides: TGTGCCAGCATACTAGCACTGAACACTGAAGCTTTCTTT. The chain employs TRBV2 and TRBJ1-1; D call uncertain. CDR1 is SNHLY, CDR2 FYNNEI, per germline. This CDR3 has 13 amino acids. Trimming shortened V by 7 bases and J by 0 bases, and 9 bases separated the two germline ends.

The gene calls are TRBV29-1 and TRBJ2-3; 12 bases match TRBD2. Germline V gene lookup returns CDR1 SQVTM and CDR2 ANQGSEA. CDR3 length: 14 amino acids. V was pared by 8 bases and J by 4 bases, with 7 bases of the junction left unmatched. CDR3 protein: CSSRLAGVADTQYF. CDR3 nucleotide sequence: TGCAGCTCAAGACTAGCGGGGGTCGCAGATACGCAGTATTTT.

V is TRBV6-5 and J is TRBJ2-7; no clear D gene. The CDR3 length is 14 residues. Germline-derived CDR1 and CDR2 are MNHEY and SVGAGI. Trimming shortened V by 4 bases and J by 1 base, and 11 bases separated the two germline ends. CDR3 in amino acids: CASSSNWESYEQYF. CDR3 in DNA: TGTGCCAGCAGTTCTAACTGGGAATCCTACGAGCAGTACTTC.